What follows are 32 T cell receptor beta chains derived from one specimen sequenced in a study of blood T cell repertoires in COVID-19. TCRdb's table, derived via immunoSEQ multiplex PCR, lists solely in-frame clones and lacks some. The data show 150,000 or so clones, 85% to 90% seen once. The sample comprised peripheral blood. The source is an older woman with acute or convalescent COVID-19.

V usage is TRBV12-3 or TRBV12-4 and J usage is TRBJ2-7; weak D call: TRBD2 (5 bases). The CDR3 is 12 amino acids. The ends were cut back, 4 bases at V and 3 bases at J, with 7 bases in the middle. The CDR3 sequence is CASSSGVYEQYF. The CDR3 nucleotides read TGTGCCAGCAGTTCCGGGGTCTACGAGCAGTACTTC.

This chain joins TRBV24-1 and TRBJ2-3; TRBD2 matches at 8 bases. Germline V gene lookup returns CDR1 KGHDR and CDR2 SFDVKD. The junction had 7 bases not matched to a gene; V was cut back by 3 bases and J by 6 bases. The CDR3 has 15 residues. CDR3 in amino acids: CATSDARTSWDTQYF. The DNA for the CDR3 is TGTGCCACCAGTGATGCGAGGACTAGCTGGGATACGCAGTATTTT.

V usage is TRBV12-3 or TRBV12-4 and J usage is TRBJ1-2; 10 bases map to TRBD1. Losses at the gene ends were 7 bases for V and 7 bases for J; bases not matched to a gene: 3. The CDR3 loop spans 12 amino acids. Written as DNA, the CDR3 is TGTGCCAGCAAGCGGACAGGGGGTGGCTACACCTTC. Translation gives CASKRTGGGYTF.

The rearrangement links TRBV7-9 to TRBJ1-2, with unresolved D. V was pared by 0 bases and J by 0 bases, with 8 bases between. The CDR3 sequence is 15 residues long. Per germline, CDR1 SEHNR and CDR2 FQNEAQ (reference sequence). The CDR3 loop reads CASSLATSSNYGYTF. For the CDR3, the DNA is TGTGCCAGCAGCTTAGCGACATCGTCTAACTATGGCTACACCTTC.

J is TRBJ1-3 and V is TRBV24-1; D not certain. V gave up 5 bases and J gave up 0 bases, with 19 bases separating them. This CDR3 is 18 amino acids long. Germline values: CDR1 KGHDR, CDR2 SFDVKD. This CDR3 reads CATSGLSSRESSGNTIYF. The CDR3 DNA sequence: TGTGCCACCAGTGGACTGTCCTCTCGCGAGAGCTCTGGAAACACCATATATTTT.

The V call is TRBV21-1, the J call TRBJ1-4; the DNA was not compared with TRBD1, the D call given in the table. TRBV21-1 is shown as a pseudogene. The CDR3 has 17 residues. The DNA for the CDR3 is TGTGCCAGCAGCAAAGTCACAGGGCCCCGGCTTATTGAAAAACTGTTTTTT. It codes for CASSKVTGPRLIEKLFF.

The CDR3: CASSSPRGTVYGYTF. Here the CDR3 DNA reads TGTGCCAGCAGCAGCCCTCGGGGAACGGTTTATGGCTACACCTTC. The chain carries TRBV5-6 and TRBJ1-2; unclear D gene. Trimming took off 4 bases at V and 5 bases at J, with 18 bases between the two ends. Germline-derived CDR1 and CDR2 are SGHDT and YYEEEE. CDR3 length equals 15 residues. The full variable domain, its missing parts supplied by reference TRBV5-6 and TRBJ1-2, is DAGVTQSPTHLIKTRGQQVTLRCSPKSGHDTVSWYQQALGQGPQFIFQYYEEEERQRGNFPDRFSGHQFPNYSSELNVNALLLGDSALYLCASSSPRGTVYGYTFGSGTRLTVV.

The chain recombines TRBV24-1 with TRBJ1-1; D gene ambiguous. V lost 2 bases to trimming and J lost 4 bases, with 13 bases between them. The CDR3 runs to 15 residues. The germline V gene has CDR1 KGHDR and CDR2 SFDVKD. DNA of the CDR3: TGTGCCACCAGTGATTCGGAGGGAAGGATCACTGAAGCTTTCTTT. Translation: CATSDSEGRITEAFF.

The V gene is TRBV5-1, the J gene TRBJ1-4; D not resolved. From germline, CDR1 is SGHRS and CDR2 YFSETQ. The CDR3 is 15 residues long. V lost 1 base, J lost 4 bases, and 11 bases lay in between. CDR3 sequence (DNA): TGCGCCAGCAGCTTGTCGAACAGTATTAATGAAAAACTGTTTTTT. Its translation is CASSLSNSINEKLFF.

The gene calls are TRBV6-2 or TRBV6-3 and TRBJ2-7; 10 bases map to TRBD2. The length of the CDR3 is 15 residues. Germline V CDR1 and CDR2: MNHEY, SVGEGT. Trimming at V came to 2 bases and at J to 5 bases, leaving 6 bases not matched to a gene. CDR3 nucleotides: TGTGCCAGCAGTTACGGGCTAGCGGGAGATCACGAGCAGTACTTC. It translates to CASSYGLAGDHEQYF.

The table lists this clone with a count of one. The DNA for the CDR3 is TGTGCCAGCAGCTCCTTACGAGGAGCTTTCTTT. Translating it yields CASSSLRGAFF. This chain links TRBV7-2 with TRBJ1-1; D unresolved. Trimming took off 4 bases at V and 10 bases at J, with 10 bases between the two ends. Germline V gives CDR1 SGHTA, CDR2 FQGNSA. CDR3 size: 11 residues.

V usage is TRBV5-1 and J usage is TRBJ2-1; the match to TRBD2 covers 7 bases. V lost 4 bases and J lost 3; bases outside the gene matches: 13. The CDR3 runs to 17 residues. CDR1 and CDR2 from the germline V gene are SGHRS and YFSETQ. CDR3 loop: CASSPPGASGYYNEQFF. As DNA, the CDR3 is TGCGCCAGCAGCCCCCCCGGAGCTAGCGGATACTACAATGAGCAGTTCTTC.

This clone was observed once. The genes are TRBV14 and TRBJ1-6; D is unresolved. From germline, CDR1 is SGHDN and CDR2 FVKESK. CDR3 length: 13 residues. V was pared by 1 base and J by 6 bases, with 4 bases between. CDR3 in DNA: TGTGCCAGCAGCCAAGCCCTTAATTCACCCCTCCACTTT. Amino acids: CASSQALNSPLHF.

In DNA form, the CDR3 reads TGTGCCAGCAGCCAAGGGGGGAGGGGAGCTTTCTTT. This gives the protein CASSQGGRGAFF. V usage is TRBV3-1 (or the pseudogene TRBV3-2) and J usage is TRBJ1-1, with TRBD1 as a possible D gene (5 bases). This CDR3 contains 12 residues. Germline assignment: CDR1 LGHDT and CDR2 YNNKEL (reference sequence). The ends were cut back, 1 base at V and 10 bases at J, with 10 bases in the middle.

CDR3 protein: CASSDSQGKNEQFF. The CDR3 DNA is TGTGCCAGCAGTGACAGTCAGGGAAAAAATGAGCAGTTCTTC. This chain uses TRBV2 with TRBJ2-1, with TRBD1 as a possible D gene (5 bases). V lost 3 bases, J lost 7 bases, and 13 bases lay in between. The CDR3 length is 14 residues. Germline V gene lookup returns CDR1 SNHLY and CDR2 FYNNEI.

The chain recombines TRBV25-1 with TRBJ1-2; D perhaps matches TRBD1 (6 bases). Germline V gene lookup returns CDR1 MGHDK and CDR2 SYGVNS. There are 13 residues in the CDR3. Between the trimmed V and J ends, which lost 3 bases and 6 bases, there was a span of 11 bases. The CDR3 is CASSEGARHGYTF. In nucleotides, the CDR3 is TGTGCCAGCAGTGAGGGGGCACGCCATGGCTACACCTTC.

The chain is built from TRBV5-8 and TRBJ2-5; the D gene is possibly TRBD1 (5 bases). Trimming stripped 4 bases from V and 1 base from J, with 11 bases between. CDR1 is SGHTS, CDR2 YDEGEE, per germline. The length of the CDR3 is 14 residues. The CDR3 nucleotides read TGTGCCAGCAGCCCTACGACAGTCCAAGAGACCCAGTACTTC. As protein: CASSPTTVQETQYF. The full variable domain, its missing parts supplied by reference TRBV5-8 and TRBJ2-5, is EAGVTQSPTHLIKTRGQQATLRCSPISGHTSVYWYQQALGLGLQFLLWYDEGEERNRGNFPPRFSGRQFPNYSSELNVNALELEDSALYLCASSPTTVQETQYFGPGTRLLVL.

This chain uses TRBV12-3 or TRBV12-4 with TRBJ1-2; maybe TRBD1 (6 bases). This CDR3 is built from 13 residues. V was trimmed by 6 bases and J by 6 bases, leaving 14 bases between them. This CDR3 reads CASSPQGKNGYTF. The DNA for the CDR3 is TGTGCCAGCAGCCCCCAGGGGAAGAATGGCTACACCTTC.

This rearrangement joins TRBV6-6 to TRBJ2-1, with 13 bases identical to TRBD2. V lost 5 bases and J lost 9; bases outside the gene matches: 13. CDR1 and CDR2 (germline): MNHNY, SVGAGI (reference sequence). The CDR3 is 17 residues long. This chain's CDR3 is CASSHAQLAGGPGEQFF. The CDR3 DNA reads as TGTGCCAGCAGTCACGCCCAACTAGCGGGAGGGCCGGGTGAGCAGTTCTTC.

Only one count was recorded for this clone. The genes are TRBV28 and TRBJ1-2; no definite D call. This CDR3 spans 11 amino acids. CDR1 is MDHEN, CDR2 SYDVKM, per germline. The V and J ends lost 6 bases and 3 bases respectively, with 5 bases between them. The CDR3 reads CASRADYGYTF. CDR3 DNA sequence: TGTGCCAGCAGGGCCGACTATGGCTACACCTTC.

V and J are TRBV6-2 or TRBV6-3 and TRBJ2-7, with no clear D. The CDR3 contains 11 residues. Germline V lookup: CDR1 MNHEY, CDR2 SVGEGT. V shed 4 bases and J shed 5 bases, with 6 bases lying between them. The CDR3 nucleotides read TGTGCCAGCAGTTCAAGCCACGAGCAGTACTTC. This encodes CASSSSHEQYF.

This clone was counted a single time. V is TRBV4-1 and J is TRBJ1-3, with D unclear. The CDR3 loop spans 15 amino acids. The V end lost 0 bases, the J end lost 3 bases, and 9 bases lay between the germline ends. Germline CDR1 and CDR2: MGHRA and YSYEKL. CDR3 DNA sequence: TGCGCCAGCAGCCAAGATACGGGATTTGGAAACACCATATATTTT. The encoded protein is CASSQDTGFGNTIYF.

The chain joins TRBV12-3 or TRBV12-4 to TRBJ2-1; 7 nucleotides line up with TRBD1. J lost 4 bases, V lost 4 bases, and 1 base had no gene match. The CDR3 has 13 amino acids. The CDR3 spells CASSSGQYNEQFF. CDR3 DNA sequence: TGTGCCAGCAGTTCGGGACAGTACAATGAGCAGTTCTTC.

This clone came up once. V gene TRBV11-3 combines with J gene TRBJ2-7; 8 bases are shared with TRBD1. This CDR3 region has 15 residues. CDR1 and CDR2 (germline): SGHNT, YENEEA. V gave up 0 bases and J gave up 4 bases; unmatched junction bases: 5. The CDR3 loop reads CASSLDGTGLYEQYF. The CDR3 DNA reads TGTGCCAGCAGCTTAGACGGGACAGGCCTTTACGAGCAGTACTTC.

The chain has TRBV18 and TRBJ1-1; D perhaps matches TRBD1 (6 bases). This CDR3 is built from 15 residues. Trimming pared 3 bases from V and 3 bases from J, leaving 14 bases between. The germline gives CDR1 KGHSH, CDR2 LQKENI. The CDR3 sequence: CASSPTTGSYTEAFF. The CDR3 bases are TGTGCCAGCTCACCCACTACAGGGTCGTACACTGAAGCTTTCTTT.

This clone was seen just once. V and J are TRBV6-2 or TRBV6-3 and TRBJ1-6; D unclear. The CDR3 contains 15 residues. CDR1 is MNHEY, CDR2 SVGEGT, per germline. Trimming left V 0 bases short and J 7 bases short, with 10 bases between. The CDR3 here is CASSYSTTGNSPLHF. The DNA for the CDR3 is TGTGCCAGCAGTTACTCAACGACGGGGAATTCACCCCTCCACTTT.

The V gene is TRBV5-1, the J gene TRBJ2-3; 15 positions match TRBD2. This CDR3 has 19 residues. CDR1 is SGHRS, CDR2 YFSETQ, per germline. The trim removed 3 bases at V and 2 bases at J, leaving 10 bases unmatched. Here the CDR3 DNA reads TGCGCCAGCAGCTGGGGACTAGCGGGGGGACGGATCAACACAGATACGCAGTATTTT. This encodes CASSWGLAGGRINTDTQYF.

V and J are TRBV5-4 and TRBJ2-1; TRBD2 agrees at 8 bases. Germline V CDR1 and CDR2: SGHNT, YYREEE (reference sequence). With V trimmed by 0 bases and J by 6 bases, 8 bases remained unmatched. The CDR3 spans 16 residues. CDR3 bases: TGTGCCAGCAGCTTGGCTGGGACTAGTAGTTTCAATGAGCAGTTCTTC. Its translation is CASSLAGTSSFNEQFF.

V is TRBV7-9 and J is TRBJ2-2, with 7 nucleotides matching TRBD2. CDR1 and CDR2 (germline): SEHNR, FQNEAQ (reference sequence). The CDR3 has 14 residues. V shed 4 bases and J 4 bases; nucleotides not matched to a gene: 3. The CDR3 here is CASSSSGATGELFF. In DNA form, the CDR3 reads TGTGCCAGCAGCTCGAGCGGGGCCACCGGGGAGCTGTTTTTT.

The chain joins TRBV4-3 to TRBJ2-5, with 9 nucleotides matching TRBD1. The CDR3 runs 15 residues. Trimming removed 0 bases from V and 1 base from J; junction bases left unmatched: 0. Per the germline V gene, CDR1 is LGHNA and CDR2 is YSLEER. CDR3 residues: CASSQEGQGQETQYF. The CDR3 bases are TGCGCCAGCAGCCAAGAGGGACAGGGCCAAGAGACCCAGTACTTC.

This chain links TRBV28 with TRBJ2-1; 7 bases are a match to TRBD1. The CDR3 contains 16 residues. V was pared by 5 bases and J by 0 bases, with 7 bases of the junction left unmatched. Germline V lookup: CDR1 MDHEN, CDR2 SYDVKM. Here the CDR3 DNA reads TGTGCCAGCAGTCCTAGGGGGCTCATCTCCTACAATGAGCAGTTCTTC. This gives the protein CASSPRGLISYNEQFF.

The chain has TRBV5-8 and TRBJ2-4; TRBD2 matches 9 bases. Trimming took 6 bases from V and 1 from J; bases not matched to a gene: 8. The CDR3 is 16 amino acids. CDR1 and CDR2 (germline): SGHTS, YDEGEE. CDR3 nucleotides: TGTGCCAGCACCCCGTTGAGCGGGGGGGCCAAAAACATTCAGTACTTC. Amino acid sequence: CASTPLSGGAKNIQYF.